This note documents a single T cell receptor (beta chain) sequence. As yet, its antigen is unknown. TCRdb recomputed calls from the reads with MiXCR, one row per CDR3 protein. The sample lists fewer than 850,000 distinct CDR3 sequences, 29% occurring once. Trimming left V 7 bases short and J 6 bases short, with 7 bases between. Germline-derived CDR1 and CDR2 are SGDLS and YYNGEE. CDR3 length: 11 amino acids. This specimen belongs to a study of T cell repertoires in cytomegalovirus infection. Overall study results and limits: CMV carriers with the relevant HLA were identified by cumulative public TCR beta family frequency.

This sequence originates from a human donor in good health (CMV status not recorded). Some clones in this sample may be carry-over from other donors' samples. V gene TRBV9 combines with J gene TRBJ2-2; D is uncertain. This specimen was cultured CD8+ T cells from PBMCs, taken from culture after CMV antigen stimulation. In DNA form, the CDR3 reads TGTGCCAGCTATGGATCCGGGGAGCTGTTTTTT. Translating it yields CASYGSGELFF.